These 5 T cell receptor beta chains share one sample of origin, sequenced in a study of T-cell reconstitution after alpha-beta-depleted transplantation in children. Preparation of the TCRbeta library involved a method that used unique molecular identifiers. TCRdb independently ran MiXCR on the PCR reads; one entry per CDR3 protein. The repertoire holds about 300,000 distinct CDR3 sequences, with around 9.1% as singletons. The sample consisted of PBMCs, taken before TCRalphabeta/CD19-depleted stem cell transplant. Every receptor here comes from a boy under two years old with acute myeloid leukemia, due to receive a stem cell transplant.

The table lists this clonotype with a few counts. The chain links TRBV5-8 to TRBJ2-7; D might be TRBD1 or TRBD2, each matching 5 bases. V lost 0 bases, J lost 0 bases, and 16 bases lay in between. Germline-derived CDR1 and CDR2 are SGHTS and YDEGEE. The CDR3 runs 17 residues. The CDR3 DNA is TGTGCCAGCAGCTTGGGACAGCCGGGACGGAGCTCCTACGAGCAGTACTTC. Its translation is CASSLGQPGRSSYEQYF.

In its sample, this clonotype was seen many times. The V gene is TRBV29-1, the J gene TRBJ2-7, with a possible D match to TRBD1 (5 bases). The CDR3 consists of 13 residues. V lost 4 bases, J lost 0 bases, and 10 bases lay in between. Germline values: CDR1 SQVTM, CDR2 ANQGSEA. The CDR3 coding sequence is TGCAGCGTTGTTAAGGGGTACTCCTACGAGCAGTACTTC. This sequence encodes CSVVKGYSYEQYF.

V gene TRBV21-1 combines with J gene TRBJ2-1; TRBD1 is the table's D call and was not checked against the DNA. TRBV21-1 is termed a pseudogene. CDR3 size: 17 residues. CDR3 loop: CASSSPGQGLSYNEQFF. The CDR3 bases are TGTGCCAGCAGCAGTCCGGGACAGGGGCTCTCCTACAATGAGCAGTTCTTC.

This clonotype was found many times. This rearrangement joins TRBV29-1 to TRBJ2-7; TRBD1 agrees at 9 bases. Trimming cost V 0 bases and J 6 bases; bases outside gene matches: 3. The CDR3 is made up of 13 amino acids. The germline CDR1 and CDR2 sequences are SQVTM and ANQGSEA. The CDR3 reads CSVEEGQGSEQYF. Here the CDR3 DNA reads TGCAGCGTTGAAGAAGGACAGGGGAGCGAGCAGTACTTC.

There are many counts of this clonotype. CDR3 bases: TGTGCCAGCAGCTTAGCGGCTCGCGTGGAGACCCAGTACTTC. Its translation is CASSLAARVETQYF. The V and J genes are TRBV7-6 and TRBJ2-5; D gene uncertain. The CDR3 is made up of 14 amino acids. Germline V CDR1 and CDR2: SGHVS, FNYEAQ. Trimming removed 0 bases at V and 5 bases at J, with 10 bases between.